Following are 9 T cell receptor beta chains from one sample sequenced in a study of blood T cell repertoires in COVID-19. Sequencing used immunoSEQ multiplex PCR; TCRdb keeps in-frame clones, though not all of them. The sample has about 100,000 clones, 85% to 95% seen once. Sequencing was carried out using peripheral blood. The receptors here all came from a middle-aged man with active COVID-19.

This clone is a singleton in its sample. The rearrangement uses TRBV9 and TRBJ1-1; unclear D gene. The CDR3 spans 13 residues. The V end was cut by 0 bases, the J end by 4 bases, with 7 bases between. Looked up from germline, CDR1 is SGDLS and CDR2 is YYNGEE. CDR3 nucleotide sequence: TGTGCCAGCAGCGTAGGGCAGATCACTGAAGCTTTCTTT. Its protein product is CASSVGQITEAFF.

J is TRBJ1-1 and V is TRBV2; D is undetermined. There are 12 residues in the CDR3. The germline gives CDR1 SNHLY, CDR2 FYNNEI. The V and J ends lost 6 bases and 0 bases respectively, with 5 bases between them. CDR3 region: CASRLLNTEAFF. The CDR3 DNA sequence: TGTGCCAGCAGACTTTTGAACACTGAAGCTTTCTTT. Full variable domain (remainder filled in from reference TRBV2 and TRBJ1-1): EPEVTQTPSHQVTQMGQEVILRCVPISNHLYFYWYRQILGQKVEFLVSFYNNEISEKSEIFDDQFSVERPDGSNFTLKIRSTKLEDSAMYFCASRLLNTEAFFGQGTRLTVV.

The chain uses TRBV5-1 and TRBJ1-2; TRBD1 matches at 7 bases. The CDR3 sequence is 14 residues long. V was pared by 4 bases and J by 1 base, with 4 bases of the junction left unmatched. Germline-derived CDR1 and CDR2 are SGHRS and YFSETQ. The CDR3 coding sequence is TGCGCCAGCAGCCTGGGACAGAGTAACTATGGCTACACCTTC. This sequence encodes CASSLGQSNYGYTF.

The V and J genes are TRBV19 and TRBJ1-3; the match to TRBD1 covers 8 bases. CDR1 is LNHDA and CDR2 is SQIVND in the germline V gene (reference sequence). V trimming: 3 bases; J trimming: 7 bases; junction bases outside the gene matches: 8. The CDR3 sequence is 15 residues long. In nucleotides, the CDR3 is TGTGCCAGTAGTATTTCCGGGACAGGTTGGAACACCATATATTTT. This sequence encodes CASSISGTGWNTIYF.

The chain is built from TRBV5-1 and TRBJ2-7; D not resolved. Germline-derived CDR1 and CDR2 are SGHRS and YFSETQ. The CDR3 length is 15 residues. The V end lost 0 bases, the J end lost 2 bases, and 12 bases lay between the germline ends. The CDR3 spells CASSLAIARTYEQYF. CDR3 nucleotides: TGCGCCAGCAGCTTGGCCATCGCCAGGACCTACGAGCAGTACTTC.

V usage is TRBV5-1 and J usage is TRBJ2-7; D is undetermined. The CDR3 covers 15 residues. Germline CDR1 and CDR2: SGHRS and YFSETQ. The germline V and J ends were trimmed by 4 bases and 6 bases, with 20 bases remaining between them. The CDR3 loop reads CASSPGASGRVEQYF. DNA of the CDR3: TGCGCCAGCAGCCCGGGTGCCTCGGGTCGCGTCGAGCAGTACTTC. The entire variable domain, with the rest obtained from reference TRBV5-1 and TRBJ2-7, is as follows: KAGVTQTPRYLIKTRGQQVTLSCSPISGHRSVSWYQQTPGQGLQFLFEYFSETQRNKGNFPGRFSGRQFSNSRSEMNVSTLELGDSALYLCASSPGASGRVEQYFGPGTRLTVT.

The rearrangement joins TRBV5-1 to TRBJ2-3, with D uncertain. CDR3 length: 15 residues. Germline CDR1 reads SGHRS; CDR2 reads YFSETQ. The germline V and J ends were trimmed by 0 bases and 4 bases, with 12 bases remaining between them. Here the CDR3 reads CASSLVGQAADTQYF. In DNA, the CDR3 is TGCGCCAGCAGCTTGGTGGGCCAAGCCGCAGATACGCAGTATTTT. The complete variable domain, with remaining parts taken from reference TRBV5-1 and TRBJ2-3, reads KAGVTQTPRYLIKTRGQQVTLSCSPISGHRSVSWYQQTPGQGLQFLFEYFSETQRNKGNFPGRFSGRQFSNSRSEMNVSTLELGDSALYLCASSLVGQAADTQYFGPGTRLTVL.

The V and J genes are TRBV6-4 and TRBJ2-7, with a tentative D call TRBD1 (6 bases). V was trimmed by 0 bases and J by 2 bases, leaving 11 bases between them. CDR1 is MRHNA, CDR2 SNTAGT, per germline. This CDR3 comprises 15 residues. The CDR3 sequence: CASSDSRGSTYEQYF. The CDR3 DNA follows: TGTGCCAGCAGTGACTCCAGGGGCAGTACCTACGAGCAGTACTTC.

This chain uses TRBV19 with TRBJ2-7; D remains unclear. V was trimmed by 3 bases and J by 0 bases, leaving 9 bases between them. CDR1 LNHDA and CDR2 SQIVND come from the germline V gene (reference sequence). CDR3 length equals 14 residues. CDR3 DNA sequence: TGTGCCAGTAGTATCGCAGGTGACTCCTACGAGCAGTACTTC. Amino acid sequence: CASSIAGDSYEQYF.